These T cell receptor beta chains were read from a single sample in a study of identical twins. From the 5' RACE reads, TCRdb called clonotypes with MiXCR, one entry per CDR3 protein. The sample yields approximately 670,000 distinct CDR3 sequences, 5.5% to 6.5% seen once. The source material was naive T cells sorted from blood. Receptor source: a man between 18 and 29 years old in good health. CDR3s include the opening cysteine and the closing phenylalanine or tryptophan. The order of the fields is V gene, J gene, clone size, D gene, CDR3 length, CDR3 protein, CDR3 DNA. D genes are given only for firm matches. Part of the rows lack a size; the others show once, few, many or a class for expanded clones.

TRBV12-3/TRBV12-4	TRBJ1-2	.	TRBD1	13	CATRRQGGYGYTF	TGTGCCACCCGGAGACAGGGAGGCTATGGCTACACCTTC
TRBV5-1	TRBJ1-1	.	TRBD1	14	CASSLTGAGTEAFF	TGCGCCAGCAGCTTGACAGGGGCGGGTACTGAAGCTTTCTTT
TRBV29-1	TRBJ1-3	many	.	13	CSAQGDPGNTIYF	TGCAGCGCCCAAGGAGATCCTGGAAACACCATATATTTT
TRBV4-1	TRBJ2-1	many	.	13	CASSQGSLDEQFF	TGCGCCAGCAGCCAAGGATCTCTGGATGAGCAGTTCTTC
TRBV29-1	TRBJ2-1	few	.	10	CSVPYGEQFF	TGCAGCGTCCCTTACGGTGAGCAGTTCTTC
TRBV5-1	TRBJ2-5	many	.	17	CASSLALGGWRSETQYF	TGCGCCAGCAGCTTGGCCCTGGGAGGTTGGCGTTCAGAGACCCAGTACTTC
TRBV7-2	TRBJ2-5	.	.	12	CASTQPQETQYF	TGTGCCAGCACCCAGCCTCAAGAGACCCAGTACTTC
TRBV13	TRBJ2-5	many	.	15	CASSLRQGGAETQYF	TGTGCCAGCAGCTTACGACAGGGAGGGGCGGAGACCCAGTACTTC
TRBV30	TRBJ2-1	few	.	14	CAWVPPDSYNEQFF	TGTGCCTGGGTACCGCCGGATTCCTACAATGAGCAGTTCTTC
TRBV7-9	TRBJ2-1	.	TRBD2	15	CASSPIYGRAFVPFF	TGTGCCAGCAGCCCCATTTACGGGAGGGCCTTTGTACCGTTCTTC
TRBV24-1	TRBJ2-3	many	.	13	CATSGFITDTQYF	TGTGCCACCAGTGGCTTTATAACAGATACGCAGTATTTT
TRBV12-3/TRBV12-4	TRBJ1-3	many	.	18	CASSPPPGSQSSGNTIYF	TGTGCCAGCAGTCCACCTCCGGGCAGTCAGAGCTCTGGAAACACCATATATTTT
TRBV5-1	TRBJ2-2	.	.	16	CASSLGGRPNTGELFF	TGCGCCAGCAGCTTGGGTGGCAGGCCGAACACCGGGGAGCTGTTTTTT
TRBV7-7	TRBJ2-5	many	TRBD2	16	CASSPEGRGGQETQYF	TGTGCCAGCAGCCCCGAGGGGAGGGGAGGCCAAGAGACCCAGTACTTC
TRBV12-3/TRBV12-4	TRBJ2-1	many	TRBD2	17	CASSLDVAGVRGNEQFF	TGTGCCAGCAGTTTAGACGTGGCGGGAGTGAGAGGCAATGAGCAGTTCTTC
TRBV5-1	TRBJ2-5	.	.	15	CASTRGSGNQETQYF	TGCGCCAGCACCCGAGGTAGCGGCAACCAAGAGACCCAGTACTTC
TRBV3-1	TRBJ2-5	.	.	15	CASSQDTWEEETQYF	TGTGCCAGCAGCCAAGATACGTGGGAGGAAGAGACCCAGTACTTC
TRBV5-1	TRBJ2-1	few	.	15	CASSPGGGFYNEQFF	TGCGCCAGCAGCCCGGGGGGCGGATTCTACAATGAGCAGTTCTTC
TRBV6-1	TRBJ2-5	few	.	14	CASRTGGATRPQYF	TGTGCCAGCAGAACCGGGGGAGCAACGAGGCCCCAGTACTTC
TRBV15	TRBJ2-2	.	.	13	CATSSQGAGELFF	TGTGCCACCAGCAGCCAGGGCGCCGGGGAGCTGTTTTTT
TRBV6-2/TRBV6-3	TRBJ2-1	many	TRBD2	15	CASMVSLAAHNEQFF	TGTGCCAGCATGGTATCCCTAGCGGCCCACAATGAGCAGTTCTTC
TRBV20-1	TRBJ2-7	many	TRBD2	15	CSAGNLAGGSGEQYF	TGCAGTGCCGGTAACCTAGCGGGAGGTTCGGGGGAGCAGTACTTC
TRBV9	TRBJ2-1	many	TRBD2	15	CASSVAAGEHNEQFF	TGTGCCAGCAGCGTAGCGGCGGGAGAGCACAATGAGCAGTTCTTC
TRBV20-1	TRBJ2-7	many	.	14	CSARDLGTSYEQYF	TGCAGTGCTAGAGATTTGGGGACTTCCTACGAGCAGTACTTC
TRBV7-9	TRBJ1-2	few	.	15	CASSLGGTSNYGYTF	TGTGCCAGCAGCTTAGGCGGGACATCTAACTATGGCTACACCTTC
TRBV18	TRBJ2-1	many	TRBD2	14	CASSPEAGGNEQFF	TGTGCCAGCTCTCCTGAAGCGGGAGGAAATGAGCAGTTCTTC
TRBV20-1	TRBJ1-2	few	.	13	CSAVRTDNYGYTF	TGCAGTGCTGTTAGGACGGATAACTATGGCTACACCTTC
TRBV7-9	TRBJ2-2	.	.	12	CASSYHDGELFF	TGTGCCAGCAGTTACCACGACGGGGAGCTGTTTTTT
TRBV4-2	TRBJ2-1	many	.	15	CASSPLGRKIDEQFF	TGTGCCAGCAGTCCCTTAGGAAGGAAAATTGATGAGCAGTTCTTC
TRBV5-6	TRBJ1-6	many	.	12	CASSVITATLHF	TGTGCCAGCAGCGTCATAACGGCGACCCTCCACTTT
TRBV29-1	TRBJ2-5	.	.	18	CSVEDRGRGPRVQETQYF	TGCAGCGTTGAAGATCGGGGTAGGGGACCTCGGGTACAAGAGACCCAGTACTTC
TRBV3-1	TRBJ2-1	few	TRBD2	16	CASSQDLAGGYNEQFF	TGTGCCAGCAGCCAAGATTTAGCGGGAGGGTACAATGAGCAGTTCTTC
TRBV18	TRBJ2-3	.	.	13	CASSPLVGDTQYF	TGTGCCAGCTCACCACTCGTAGGGGATACGCAGTATTTT
TRBV5-5	TRBJ2-3	few	TRBD2	18	CASSLTTLLAGSTDTQYF	TGTGCCAGCAGCTTGACCACGCTGCTAGCGGGGAGCACAGATACGCAGTATTTT
TRBV7-9	TRBJ1-1	few	.	12	CASSPVSPEAFF	TGTGCCAGCAGCCCTGTTAGCCCTGAAGCTTTCTTT
TRBV29-1	TRBJ1-4	.	.	16	CSVVRLDRGPNEKLFF	TGCAGCGTTGTTAGGTTGGATAGGGGTCCTAATGAAAAACTGTTTTTT
TRBV2	TRBJ2-5	.	.	12	CASNEAGETQYF	TGTGCCAGCAATGAGGCGGGAGAGACCCAGTACTTC
TRBV28	TRBJ2-7	many	.	13	CASSPTHSYEQYF	TGTGCCAGCAGTCCGACACACTCCTACGAGCAGTACTTC
TRBV20-1	TRBJ2-3	many	TRBD1	15	CSARLGQGLTDTQYF	TGCAGTGCTAGACTGGGACAGGGATTAACAGATACGCAGTATTTT
TRBV6-1	TRBJ2-2	many	.	15	CASSELRGYTGELFF	TGTGCCAGCAGCGAACTCAGGGGCTACACCGGGGAGCTGTTTTTT
TRBV12-3/TRBV12-4	TRBJ1-2	.	.	11	CASSHRGGYTF	TGTGCCAGCAGTCACCGGGGGGGCTACACCTTC
TRBV3-1	TRBJ2-1	.	.	15	CASSQVPRSGEFQFF	TGTGCCAGCAGCCAAGTACCTAGATCTGGGGAATTTCAGTTCTTC
TRBV24-1	TRBJ1-1	many	TRBD1	14	CATRQGAGNTEAFF	TGTGCCACCAGACAGGGGGCAGGTAACACTGAAGCTTTCTTT
TRBV30	TRBJ2-3	few	TRBD2	15	CAWSPLAGGSDTQYF	TGTGCCTGGAGTCCCTTAGCGGGAGGGTCAGATACGCAGTATTTT
TRBV24-1	TRBJ2-2	many	.	12	CASNGNTGELFF	TGTGCCTCCAACGGGAACACCGGGGAGCTGTTTTTT
TRBV12-3/TRBV12-4	TRBJ2-5	many	.	13	CASSFRRQETQYF	TGCGCCAGCAGCTTCCGGCGGCAAGAGACCCAGTACTTC